This T cell receptor (beta chain) is drawn from a study of blood T cell repertoires in COVID-19. Overall study: COVID-19 samples collected from the United States, Italy and Spain covered acute and convalescent phases.

The protocol was immunoSEQ multiplex PCR, while the TCRdb copy is restricted to in-frame clones and leaves out a portion. This repertoire shows 250,000 to 300,000 clones, around nine tenths found once; its top ten account for approximately 10%. Germline CDR1 reads SNHLY; CDR2 reads FYNNEI. The CDR3 runs 16 residues. V lost 2 bases to trimming and J lost 3 bases, with 14 bases between them. The sequenced sample was peripheral blood. The V gene is TRBV2, the J gene TRBJ1-5, with D possibly TRBD1 on 6 matching bases. The origin of this receptor is a woman between 65 and 79 years old with COVID-19, enrolled during active disease. CDR3 loop: CASSELGGQNNQPQHF. Written as DNA, the CDR3 is TGTGCCAGCAGTGAACTGGGGGGGCAGAACAATCAGCCCCAGCATTTT. Together with reference TRBV2 and TRBJ1-5, the CDR3 gives the full variable domain: EPEVTQTPSHQVTQMGQEVILRCVPISNHLYFYWYRQILGQKVEFLVSFYNNEISEKSEIFDDQFSVERPDGSNFTLKIRSTKLEDSAMYFCASSELGGQNNQPQHFGDGTRLSIL.